This TCR beta chain was retrieved from a study of patients and donors after allogeneic stem cell transplantation. The V end was cut by 10 bases, the J end by 5 bases, with 20 bases between. Germline CDR1 MNHNS, CDR2 SASEGT. The CDR3 has 15 amino acids. In this sample, this clonotype turned up a few times. One entry per CDR3 protein, called by TCRdb with MiXCR from the RT-PCR reads. The repertoire holds some 880,000 distinct CDR3 sequences, with roughly 18% as singletons. The rearrangement joins TRBV6-1 to TRBJ2-2; D may correspond to TRBD1 or TRBD2 (5 bases each). Sequencing input: blood, either unsorted or a sorted T cell fraction (not recorded which). This receptor was obtained from a human donor who was either an allogeneic HSCT recipient or a stem cell or donor lymphocyte infusion donor (not recorded which). It is not recorded whose cells these are; they may come from a transplant donor. The CDR3 nucleotides are TGTGCCATCCCGTTCCGGGCAGGGAGTACCGGGGAGCTGTTTTTT. Its translation is CAIPFRAGSTGELFF.